Listed below are T cell receptor beta chains from one sample, sequenced in a study of beta chain features in type 1 diabetes. Some clones are missing from TCRdb's copy, which holds only in-frame ones; the method was immunoSEQ multiplex PCR. The table has over 150,000 clones, roughly 8% seen once. The sequenced sample was central memory CD4+ T cells from blood. The receptors come from a man aged 18 to 35 in good health. The conserved cysteine and the conserved F or W are not part of the CDR3 here. Fields, in order: D gene, clone size, J gene, V gene, CDR3 protein. D genes are given only for firm matches. The listing skips clone size in some rows; elsewhere it reads once, few, many or a size class.

d_call: NA; clone_size: many; j_call: TRBJ1-1; v_call: TRBV14; cdr3_aa: ASSQDYTARMV
d_call: TRBD1; clone_size: NA; j_call: TRBJ1-3; v_call: TRBV5-4; cdr3_aa: ASSLAGGQGDTIY
d_call: NA; clone_size: many; j_call: TRBJ2-1; v_call: TRBV29-1; cdr3_aa: SVDSISGVLNEQF
d_call: NA; clone_size: NA; j_call: TRBJ1-4; v_call: TRBV4-3; cdr3_aa: ASSQDVGDYNEKLF
d_call: TRBD2; clone_size: few; j_call: TRBJ2-7; v_call: TRBV5-1; cdr3_aa: ASSPPGLGDGEQY
d_call: NA; clone_size: few; j_call: TRBJ1-1; v_call: TRBV7-9; cdr3_aa: ASSLLLQGTLAGTEAF
d_call: TRBD1; clone_size: few; j_call: TRBJ1-1; v_call: TRBV7-2; cdr3_aa: ASSLDRGAF
d_call: NA; clone_size: NA; j_call: TRBJ2-7; v_call: TRBV7-9; cdr3_aa: ASSPPPRGGVSSYEQY
d_call: NA; clone_size: NA; j_call: TRBJ2-5; v_call: TRBV5-4; cdr3_aa: ASSGAGDLGETQY
d_call: NA; clone_size: NA; j_call: TRBJ2-3; v_call: TRBV28; cdr3_aa: ASRWRATDTQY
d_call: NA; clone_size: NA; j_call: TRBJ1-1; v_call: TRBV4-2; cdr3_aa: ASSPQQDATEAF
d_call: NA; clone_size: few; j_call: TRBJ1-2; v_call: TRBV27; cdr3_aa: ASSFRQGLNYGYT
d_call: NA; clone_size: NA; j_call: NA; v_call: TRBV29-1; cdr3_aa: SVEVQGYEQY
d_call: TRBD1; clone_size: NA; j_call: TRBJ2-7; v_call: TRBV28; cdr3_aa: ASSRGQGSPYEQY
d_call: TRBD1; clone_size: NA; j_call: TRBJ2-7; v_call: TRBV5-4; cdr3_aa: ASSLGQGRWYEQY
d_call: NA; clone_size: many; j_call: TRBJ1-1; v_call: TRBV18; cdr3_aa: ASSPGRGGGTEAF
d_call: NA; clone_size: NA; j_call: TRBJ1-2; v_call: TRBV27; cdr3_aa: ASSLFPGNYGYT
d_call: NA; clone_size: NA; j_call: TRBJ2-5; v_call: TRBV9; cdr3_aa: ASSGIRGGETQY
d_call: TRBD2; clone_size: many; j_call: TRBJ2-5; v_call: TRBV18; cdr3_aa: ASSPTSEKQETQY
d_call: NA; clone_size: few; j_call: TRBJ2-5; v_call: TRBV6-5; cdr3_aa: ASSYSNSQETQY
d_call: TRBD1; clone_size: NA; j_call: TRBJ1-5; v_call: TRBV28; cdr3_aa: ASSLDREYSNQPQH
d_call: TRBD1; clone_size: few; j_call: TRBJ1-1; v_call: TRBV4-1; cdr3_aa: ASSRPGTGNTEAF
d_call: NA; clone_size: few; j_call: TRBJ2-1; v_call: TRBV6-5; cdr3_aa: ASLETVPFEQF
d_call: TRBD1; clone_size: many; j_call: TRBJ1-5; v_call: TRBV29-1; cdr3_aa: SVGQGEHQPQH
d_call: NA; clone_size: many; j_call: TRBJ2-5; v_call: TRBV10-3; cdr3_aa: AISGARASETQY
d_call: NA; clone_size: NA; j_call: TRBJ2-3; v_call: TRBV6-1; cdr3_aa: ASSPGLSTDTQY
d_call: NA; clone_size: NA; j_call: TRBJ2-1; v_call: TRBV30; cdr3_aa: AWSPDKYQF
d_call: TRBD2; clone_size: NA; j_call: TRBJ2-1; v_call: TRBV6-1; cdr3_aa: ASSELGLVNNEQF
d_call: TRBD1; clone_size: NA; j_call: TRBJ2-7; v_call: TRBV10-3; cdr3_aa: AISPRPGQGRPYEQY
d_call: TRBD2; clone_size: few; j_call: TRBJ2-1; v_call: TRBV5-4; cdr3_aa: ASSSGLAGTDNEQF
d_call: TRBD2; clone_size: NA; j_call: TRBJ2-2; v_call: TRBV5-8; cdr3_aa: ASSSREGISGTGELF
d_call: NA; clone_size: NA; j_call: TRBJ1-1; v_call: TRBV4-2; cdr3_aa: ASSFRQAMNTEAF
d_call: NA; clone_size: NA; j_call: TRBJ2-7; v_call: TRBV4-2; cdr3_aa: ASSQVDSSHSYEQY
d_call: TRBD1; clone_size: NA; j_call: TRBJ2-2; v_call: TRBV27; cdr3_aa: ASRMEDRGLPGELF
d_call: NA; clone_size: few; j_call: TRBJ1-1; v_call: TRBV7-2; cdr3_aa: ASSFNRNTEAF
d_call: NA; clone_size: NA; j_call: TRBJ2-7; v_call: TRBV10-2; cdr3_aa: ASSEYSLNYEQY
d_call: NA; clone_size: NA; j_call: TRBJ2-3; v_call: TRBV5-4; cdr3_aa: ASSSLTDTQY
d_call: TRBD2; clone_size: NA; j_call: TRBJ2-5; v_call: TRBV5-1; cdr3_aa: ASSLAGTSGGQETQY
d_call: TRBD2; clone_size: few; j_call: TRBJ2-3; v_call: TRBV28; cdr3_aa: ASSPTSGGGYADTQY
d_call: NA; clone_size: few; j_call: TRBJ1-1; v_call: TRBV5-1; cdr3_aa: ASTPRWPGEAF
d_call: NA; clone_size: few; j_call: TRBJ1-1; v_call: TRBV7-3; cdr3_aa: ASSLSPRSNTEAF
d_call: NA; clone_size: NA; j_call: TRBJ2-7; v_call: TRBV4-3; cdr3_aa: ASSGGLADEQY